This T cell receptor beta chain is drawn from a study of regulatory T cells in long-lasting Graves disease. General observations from the study: Persistent Graves' patients possessed reduced TCR diversity relative to recently diagnosed ones. New patients shared 966 public clonotypes, fewer than the roughly 2,600 shared by persistent patients.

The length of the CDR3 is 13 residues. Trimming took 5 bases from V and 7 from J, leaving 11 bases between them. The germline V gene encodes CDR1 WSHSY and CDR2 SAAADI. This clonotype was found a few times. Its target is unknown. This sample's time point: persistent/refractory GD, antithyroid drugs over 5 years with positive TRAb. Construction of the TCR library relied on RNA isolated from PBMCs. Patients hailed from an endocrinology department in Xi'an, China. Staff drew around 10 milliliters of peripheral blood into EDTA tubes. Sequencing libraries for TCR beta were prepared with iRepertoire HTBI primers and Arm-PCR of CDR3 regions. TCRdb reprocessed the multiplex PCR reads with MiXCR, giving one entry per CDR3 protein. The sample contains around 340,000 distinct CDR3 sequences, about 20% of which appear only once.

Sequencing used peripheral blood mononuclear cells (PBMCs), obtained when the disease was refractory, from a patient treated with antithyroid drugs. This clonotype was obtained from a female donor with Graves disease. This chain joins TRBV10-2 and TRBJ2-2, with unresolved D. CDR3 sequence reads: CASSWAWDGELFF. DNA of the CDR3: TGCGCCAGCAGTTGGGCATGGGACGGGGAGCTGTTTTTT.